These 5 T cell receptor beta chains share one sample of origin, sequenced in a study of identical twins (dated by TCRdb to about 2016). Preparation of the library involved 5' RACE. The sequencing machine was an Illumina HiSeq 2000. In TCRdb, the public reads were trimmed at Q25 with fastp and aligned with MiXCR, with productive beta chains retained. When rows share a CDR3 protein, they turn into one entry using the most common DNA and genes. For this sample there are hundreds of thousands of distinct CDR3 sequences; roughly 6.2% appear just once. Together, the top ten hold approximately 1.6% of the sample. Material for sequencing was naive T cells sorted from blood. This sample's cell subset or site label indicates: cells isolated with a human naive T-cell isolation kit. These receptors were obtained from a man younger than 30 in good health.

This chain connects TRBV5-5 to TRBJ2-5, with D unresolved. The CDR3 totals 13 residues. Germline V gene data show CDR1 as SGHKS and CDR2 as YYEKEE (reference sequence). Deletions cut 0 bases from V and 5 bases from J, with 8 bases between. The CDR3 region has the DNA TGTGCCAGCAGCTTGGTATTTTTGGAGACCCAGTACTTC. It specifies CASSLVFLETQYF. Looking up the rest from reference TRBV5-5 and TRBJ2-5 gives the full variable domain: DAGVTQSPTHLIKTRGQQVTLRCSPISGHKSVSWYQQVLGQGPQFIFQYYEKEERGRGNFPDRFSARQFPNYSSELNVNALLLGDSALYLCASSLVFLETQYFGPGTRLLVL.

The chain joins TRBV20-1 to TRBJ2-1, with D unclear. Germline CDR1 reads DFQATT; CDR2 reads SNEGSKA (reference sequence). CDR3 length equals 14 residues. V shed 5 bases and J shed 0 bases, with 11 bases lying between them. CDR3 in DNA: TGCAGTGCTCATCGCGGCAGCTCCTACAATGAGCAGTTCTTC. It translates to CSAHRGSSYNEQFF.

This clonotype occurred many times. The V gene is TRBV29-1, the J gene TRBJ2-1; TRBD2 matches 11 bases. The V segment lost 7 bases and the J segment 7 bases; nucleotides outside the gene matches: 6. This CDR3 region has 13 residues. From germline, CDR1 is SQVTM and CDR2 ANQGSEA. Here the CDR3 reads CSAISGRGNEQFF. CDR3 DNA sequence: TGCAGCGCGATTAGCGGGAGGGGAAATGAGCAGTTCTTC.

This clonotype was seen repeatedly, ten times or more. DNA of the CDR3: TGCGCCAGCAGCGCCGACAGGGGAACGAGAAGCTACACCTTC. Translation: CASSADRGTRSYTF. This chain joins TRBV4-3 and TRBJ1-2; 8 bases map to TRBD1. Looked up from germline, CDR1 is LGHNA and CDR2 is YSLEER. Trimming at V came to 5 bases and at J to 9 bases, leaving 11 bases not matched to a gene. There are 14 residues in the CDR3.

This clonotype was counted a few times. This chain joins TRBV7-2 and TRBJ2-5; D not resolved. This CDR3 spans 15 amino acids. V was shortened by 1 base and J by 0 bases, with 9 bases between the two germline ends. The germline gives CDR1 SGHTA, CDR2 FQGNSA. CDR3 DNA: TGTGCCAGCAGCTTAGTTCCAGCAGACCAAGAGACCCAGTACTTC. It specifies CASSLVPADQETQYF.